This TCR beta chain is from a study of blood T cell repertoires in COVID-19. Turning to the study itself: Researchers got acute and convalescent COVID-19 samples from the United States, Italy and Spain.

In the source study's methods: Counts of nucleated cells, estimated from reference gene primer amplification, were obtained. Generated by immunoSEQ multiplex PCR, the TCRdb table keeps only in-frame clones and is missing some. The DNA gave D and trimming, while V, J and clone size come from that table. The sample lists roughly 190,000 clones; roughly 86% were seen once. The CDR3 totals 15 residues. V was pared by 4 bases and J by 3 bases, with 16 bases between. Germline V gene sequence: CDR1 MGHRA, CDR2 YSYEKL. The sample holds a few counts of this clone. This receptor was taken from a man in his 70s with acute or convalescent COVID-19. Material: peripheral blood. V is TRBV4-1 and J is TRBJ2-7; possibly TRBD2 for D (5 bases). Here the CDR3 DNA reads TGCGCCAGCAGCCCCCAGGACTGGGTGATCTACGAGCAGTACTTC. The encoded protein is CASSPQDWVIYEQYF.